The 7 T cell receptor beta chains reported below all come from one sample, sequenced in a study of Ad26.COV2.S vaccination and SARS-CoV-2 variants. Clones were read by immunoSEQ multiplex PCR, and TCRdb kept only the in-frame ones, dropping some. The data show approximately 420,000 clones, roughly 90% seen once. The treatment: 15 to 20 received Ad26.COV2.S at low or high dose, single or two shots; about 5 received placebo; per-sample allocation not given. Specimen acquisition occurred on day 63 following the initial vaccine or placebo injection. Sample: peripheral blood, taken in a trial of Ad26.COV2.S vaccine versus placebo. These receptors originate from a person aged 18-60 years who received the Ad26.COV2.S COVID-19 vaccine or a placebo.

The rearrangement links TRBV7-9 to TRBJ2-7; possibly TRBD2 for D (7 bases). Germline V gives CDR1 SEHNR, CDR2 FQNEAQ (reference sequence). V lost 2 bases and J lost 4, with 18 bases in between. The CDR3 consists of 16 residues. CDR3 protein: CASSLSRGGLAYEQYF. CDR3 sequence (DNA): TGTGCCAGCAGCTTAAGCCGCGGGGGCTTAGCGTACGAGCAGTACTTC. Full variable domain (rest looked up from reference TRBV7-9 and TRBJ2-7): DTGVSQNPRHKITKRGQNVTFRCDPISEHNRLYWYRQTLGQGPEFLTYFQNEAQLEKSRLLSDRFSAERPKGSFSTLEIQRTEQGDSAMYLCASSLSRGGLAYEQYFGPGTRLTVT.

The chain links TRBV20-1 to TRBJ1-1, with D possibly being TRBD1 (6 bases). Germline-derived CDR1 and CDR2 are DFQATT and SNEGSKA (reference sequence). Trimming removed 3 bases from V and 3 bases from J, with 11 bases in between. This CDR3 is 13 amino acids long. In DNA form, the CDR3 reads TGCAGTGCTAGTACAGGGAGGGACACTGAAGCTTTCTTT. This codes for CSASTGRDTEAFF.

This clone appeared a single time. The chain is built from TRBV27 and TRBJ1-6; 9 bases are a match to TRBD1. With 7 bases clipped from V and 3 bases from J, the junction kept 13 bases outside the gene matches. The length of the CDR3 is 18 residues. Germline assignment: CDR1 MNHEY and CDR2 SMNVEV (reference sequence). CDR3: CASTLLLQGACYNSPLHF. The CDR3 coding sequence is TGTGCCAGCACACTCCTACTACAGGGGGCATGCTATAATTCACCCCTCCACTTT.

This clone was observed once. This rearrangement joins TRBV11-3 to TRBJ2-7; TRBD1 or TRBD2 may be the D gene (6 bases each). V lost 5 bases, J lost 5 bases, and 13 bases lay in between. The CDR3 extends over 13 amino acids. Germline CDR1 and CDR2: SGHNT and YENEEA. The CDR3 spells CASSSKGGNEQYF. CDR3 sequence (DNA): TGTGCCAGCAGCAGTAAGGGGGGCAACGAGCAGTACTTC.

In its sample, this clone was seen once. The genes are TRBV4-2 and TRBJ2-3, with 7 bases lining up with TRBD2. CDR1 and CDR2 (germline): LGHNA, YNFKEQ. V was pared by 1 base and J by 2 bases, with 6 bases of the junction left unmatched. This CDR3 has 16 residues. This CDR3 is CASSQGLAVDTDTQYF. CDR3 DNA sequence: TGTGCCAGCAGCCAAGGTCTAGCGGTAGACACAGATACGCAGTATTTT.

A single count supports this clone. The genes are TRBV15 and TRBJ1-2, with D unresolved. Deletions cut 0 bases from V and 2 bases from J, with 10 bases between. CDR1 is LNHNV and CDR2 is YYDKDF in the germline V gene (reference sequence). The CDR3 contains 15 residues. The CDR3 protein is CATSRDSRFNYGYTF. The CDR3 region has the DNA TGTGCCACCAGCAGAGACAGCCGATTCAACTATGGCTACACCTTC.

This chain connects TRBV14 to TRBJ2-5; 9 bases match TRBD1. Looked up from germline, CDR1 is SGHDN and CDR2 is FVKESK. The V and J ends lost 3 bases and 5 bases, in that order; junction bases with no gene match: 10. This CDR3 has 16 residues. The chain's CDR3 is CASSQAGTGLMETQYF. CDR3 DNA: TGTGCCAGCAGCCAGGCCGGGACAGGGCTCATGGAGACCCAGTACTTC. The full variable domain, with the rest looked up from reference TRBV14 and TRBJ2-5, is EAGVTQFPSHSVIEKGQTVTLRCDPISGHDNLYWYRRVMGKEIKFLLHFVKESKQDESGMPNNRFLAERTGGTYSTLKVQPAELEDSGVYFCASSQAGTGLMETQYFGPGTRLLVL.